In this sample, the clone carrying this T cell receptor (beta chain) turned up once. This entry comes from a study of T cell changes during pregnancy in multiple sclerosis. V lost 4 bases to trimming and J lost 7 bases; unmatched junction nucleotides: 7. The germline gives CDR1 MGHRA, CDR2 YSYEKL. This CDR3 region has 15 residues. The repertoire was sequenced with immunoSEQ multiplex PCR; TCRdb's copy has only in-frame clones and lacks some. The data contain around 100,000 clones, about nine tenths of them singletons. The chain links TRBV4-1 to TRBJ2-1, with 10 bases fitting TRBD1. The specimen was peripheral blood, collected after pregnancy. This clonotype was obtained from a female donor with multiple sclerosis, enrolled in a pregnancy study. The CDR3 spells CASSRWDRGMNEQFF. For the CDR3, the DNA is TGCGCCAGCAGCCGGTGGGACAGGGGAATGAATGAGCAGTTCTTC.